This T cell receptor (beta chain) was captured in a study of blood T cell repertoires in COVID-19. TCRdb's copy holds only in-frame clones and misses some; the assay was immunoSEQ multiplex PCR. The data show some 70,000 clones, around 86% seen once. The CDR3 sequence is 15 residues long. Per germline, CDR1 SNHLY and CDR2 FYNNEI. V was pared by 6 bases and J by 2 bases, with 9 bases of the junction left unmatched. Sequenced: peripheral blood. The rearrangement uses TRBV2 and TRBJ1-2, with 7 bases matching TRBD1. The origin of this receptor is a man aged 50-59 years with active COVID-19. The CDR3 nucleotides read TGTGCCAGCAGAGTCCAGGCAGGGGGAAACTATGGCTACACCTTC. Its translation: CASRVQAGGNYGYTF.